This note documents a single TCR beta chain sequence. V was cut by 7 bases and J by 6 bases, with 19 bases left in between. From germline, CDR1 is SEHNR and CDR2 FQNEAQ (reference sequence). The CDR3 runs to 15 residues. Authors' analysis steps: The authors estimated nucleated cell counts from reference gene primer amplification. Clones were read by immunoSEQ multiplex PCR, and TCRdb kept only the in-frame ones, dropping some. V, J and clone size are taken as reported in that table, and D and trimming were inferred from the DNA itself. The table records around 13,000 clones, roughly 91% of them present only once. The data belong to a study of blood T cell repertoires in COVID-19. Study context: From the United States, Italy and Spain came samples of acute and convalescent COVID-19. PBMCs, B-cell-depleted T cells, or T cells provided the cDNA or gDNA that made up the material.

The source is a human donor in a cohort sampled during active COVID-19. The chain couples TRBV7-9 to TRBJ2-1; tentatively, D is TRBD2 (6 bases). The sample comprised peripheral blood. DNA for the CDR3: TGTGCCAGCACCCTATGGGGAGGAAATACCAATGAGCAGTTCTTC. Amino acids: CASTLWGGNTNEQFF.